This paragraph reports one TCR beta chain. As yet, its antigen is unknown. Using its own MiXCR run on the 5' RACE reads, TCRdb lists one record per CDR3 protein. The table shows 270,000 or so distinct CDR3 sequences, with 16% occurring only once. This sample was included in a study of T-cell memory formation after mild COVID-19. Broader study findings: Contracting CD4+ clones were located mainly in CM and EM, and CD8+ clones in EMRA.

This clonotype was obtained from a young man who had mild COVID-19 (a few samples of this study predate the infection). Cell type and time point are not known. The sequenced sample was PBMCs or a T cell subset sorted from them (not recorded which).

CDR3 sequence (DNA): TGTGCCACTTCCCACGGGGGATCATACAATGAGCAGTTCTTC. Amino acids: CATSHGGSYNEQFF. This sequence joins TRBV24-1 and TRBJ2-1, with a possible D match to TRBD2 (6 bases). Germline V gene lookup returns CDR1 KGHDR and CDR2 SFDVKD. The V end was cut by 10 bases, the J end by 4 bases, with 16 bases between. CDR3 length: 14 amino acids.